These 2 T cell receptor beta chains originate from one sample sequenced in a study of blood T cell repertoires in COVID-19. Profiled with immunoSEQ multiplex PCR; TCRdb holds only in-frame clones, not every one. The table lists 200,000 to 250,000 clones, roughly nine tenths of them singletons. Sequenced sample: PBMCs or T cells enriched from blood (not recorded which). The source of these receptors is a man aged 25-45 years who had recovered from COVID-19.

This chain uses TRBV4-3 with TRBJ1-6, with 7 bases aligning to TRBD1. Germline values: CDR1 LGHNA, CDR2 YSLEER. V trimming: 3 bases; J trimming: 7 bases; junction bases outside the gene matches: 6. This CDR3 is built from 15 residues. This CDR3 reads CASSQYDRVNSPLHF. CDR3 nucleotides: TGCGCCAGCAGCCAGTACGACAGGGTAAATTCACCCCTCCACTTT.

This clone was observed a few times. V usage is TRBV6-6 and J usage is TRBJ1-4; 7 bases align to TRBD1. Losses at the gene ends were 6 bases for V and 13 bases for J; bases not matched to a gene: 8. The germline CDR1 and CDR2 sequences are MNHNY and SVGAGI (reference sequence). The CDR3 has 12 amino acids. The CDR3 region is CASRAQQGRLFF. CDR3 bases: TGTGCCAGCAGAGCCCAACAGGGGCGACTGTTTTTT.